This T cell receptor (beta chain) was sequenced for a study of radiotherapy plus CTLA-4 blockade in lung cancer. In the study overall: Patients showed objective responses in about 18% of cases and disease control in 30% to 40%. Broader study findings: Blood-borne expansion of tumor-derived TCR clones followed radiotherapy plus ipilimumab. With interferon-beta, early dynamics of blood T cell clones were reported to best predict response.

A note on this clone: The antigen is undetermined.

The study gave focal radiation plus ipilimumab CTLA-4 blockade to patients with chemo-refractory metastatic non-small-cell lung cancer. Germline CDR1 is SGHTA and CDR2 is FQGNSA. V was shortened by 5 bases and J by 4 bases, with 17 bases between the two germline ends. The CDR3 runs to 15 residues. The protocol was immunoSEQ multiplex PCR, while the TCRdb copy is restricted to in-frame clones and leaves out a portion. The sample lists about 72,000 clones, roughly 78% occurring once. V usage is TRBV7-2 and J usage is TRBJ1-2; a weak D match, TRBD1 (5 bases). The sequenced sample was peripheral blood, obtained from a patient treated with radiotherapy plus ipilimumab. The source of this sequence is a human donor with non-small cell lung cancer who had a complete response to radiotherapy plus ipilimumab. DNA of the CDR3: TGTGCCAGCAGCATCGGCTCGCAGGGCCCCTATGGCTACACCTTC. This sequence encodes CASSIGSQGPYGYTF. Supplemented by reference TRBV7-2 and TRBJ1-2, the full variable domain reads GAGVSQSPSNKVTEKGKDVELRCDPISGHTALYWYRQSLGQGLEFLIYFQGNSAPDKSGLPSDRFSAERTGGSVSTLTIQRTQQEDSAVYLCASSIGSQGPYGYTFGSGTRLTVV.